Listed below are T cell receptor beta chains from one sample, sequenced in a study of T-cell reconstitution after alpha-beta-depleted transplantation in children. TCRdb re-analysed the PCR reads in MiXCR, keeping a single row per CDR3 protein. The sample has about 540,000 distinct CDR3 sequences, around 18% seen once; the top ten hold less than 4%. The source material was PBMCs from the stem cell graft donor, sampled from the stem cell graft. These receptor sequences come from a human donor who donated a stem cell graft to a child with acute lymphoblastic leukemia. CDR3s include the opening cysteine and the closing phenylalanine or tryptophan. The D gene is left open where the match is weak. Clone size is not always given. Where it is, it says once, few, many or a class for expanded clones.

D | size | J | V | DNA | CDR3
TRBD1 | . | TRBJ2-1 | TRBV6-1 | TGTGCCAGCAGAGACAGGGGCGGGTCTGAGCAGTTCTTC | CASRDRGGSEQFF
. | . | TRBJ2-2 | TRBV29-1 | TGCAGCGTGACCCGAGGGACCGGGGAGCTGTTTTTT | CSVTRGTGELFF
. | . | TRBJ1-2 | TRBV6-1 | TGTGCCAGCAGCTGGGGAACACCTAACTATGGCTACACCTTC | CASSWGTPNYGYTF
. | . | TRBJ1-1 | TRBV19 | TGTGCCAGTAGTATTTTGGGCAGGGTGAACACTGAAGCTTTCTTT | CASSILGRVNTEAFF
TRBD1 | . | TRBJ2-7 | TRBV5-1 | TGCGCCAGCAGCTTGGATCCGCCACGGTATTCAGACAGGGGGATCTACGAGCAGTACTTC | CASSLDPPRYSDRGIYEQYF
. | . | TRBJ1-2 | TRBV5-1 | TGCGCCAGCAGACCCGGGACCCCAGAAGATGGCTACACCTTC | CASRPGTPEDGYTF
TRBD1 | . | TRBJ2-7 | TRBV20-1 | TGCAGTGCTCCAAAACAGGGGGCTGGGTCCTTTATCTACGAGCAGTACTTC | CSAPKQGAGSFIYEQYF
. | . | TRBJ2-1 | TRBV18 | TGTGCCAGCTCACCACTCCGGGAAGAGCAGTTCTTC | CASSPLREEQFF
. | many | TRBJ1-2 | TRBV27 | TGTGCCAGCAGTTTAGCAGGCGGAGCTAACTATGGCTACACCTTC | CASSLAGGANYGYTF
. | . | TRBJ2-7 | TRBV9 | TGTGCCAGCAGCGTCGAACAGGAATACGAGCAGTACTTC | CASSVEQEYEQYF
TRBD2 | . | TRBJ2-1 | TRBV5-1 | TGCGCCAGCAGCTCCCTAGCGGGGGGTAATGAGCAGTTCTTC | CASSSLAGGNEQFF
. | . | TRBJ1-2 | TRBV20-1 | TGCAGTGCCGGCGGGGGGGCGGGTAGCTATGGCTACACCTTC | CSAGGGAGSYGYTF
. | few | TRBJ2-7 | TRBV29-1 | TGCAGCGCCCATGGCATTTCCTACGAGCAGTACTTC | CSAHGISYEQYF
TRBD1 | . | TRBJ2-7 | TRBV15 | TGTGCCACCAGCAGAGACCTAGACAGGGGCGAGCAGTACTTC | CATSRDLDRGEQYF
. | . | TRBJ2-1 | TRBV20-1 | TGCAGTACCGCCACAGGGCCCAATGAGCAGTTCTTC | CSTATGPNEQFF
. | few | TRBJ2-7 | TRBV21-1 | TGTGCCAGCAGGGGGACAGTACTCTCCTACGAGCAGTACTTC | CASRGTVLSYEQYF
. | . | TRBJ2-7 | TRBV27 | TGTGCCAGTGGTCCCTCCCAGGGGTCCTACGAGCAGTACTTC | CASGPSQGSYEQYF
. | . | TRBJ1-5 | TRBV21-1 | TGTGCCAGCAGCAAAGAGGGAGGGGGCAATCAGCCCCAGCATTTT | CASSKEGGGNQPQHF
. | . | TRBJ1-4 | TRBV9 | TGTGCCAGCAGCGTAGGCGGGGGCCTACGAGCAACTAATGAAAAACTGTTTTTT | CASSVGGGLRATNEKLFF
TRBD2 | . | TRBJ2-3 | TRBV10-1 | TGCGCCAGCAGTGAGTCTGGACTAGCGGGAGGGTACACAGATACGCAGTATTTT | CASSESGLAGGYTDTQYF
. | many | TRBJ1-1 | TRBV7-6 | TGTGCCAGCAGCTTAGGGGGGATTACCGACACTGAAGCTTTCTTT | CASSLGGITDTEAFF
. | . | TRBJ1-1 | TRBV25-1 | TGTGCCAGCAGTCTGGGGACCAGCACTGAAGCTTTCTTT | CASSLGTSTEAFF